This T cell receptor (beta chain) was observed in a study of OX40 agonist ivuxolimab in advanced cancers. The overall study: Dose-escalation patients had hepatocellular carcinoma, melanoma, renal cell or head and neck cancer. Eligibility admitted prior anti-PD-1, anti-PD-L1 or anti-CTLA-4 therapy; about 42% had some. Study-wide points: Both CD4+ and CD8+ T cell populations in blood had undergone clonal expansion by week 6 at 0.1 to 3.0 mg/kg.

Germline V gene sequence: CDR1 KGHSH, CDR2 LQKENI. Deletions cut 2 bases from V and 8 bases from J, with 15 bases between. The CDR3 loop spans 15 amino acids. As to this clone: Its antigen is currently unknown.

Exclusion applied to patients with autoimmune disease history or systemic immunosuppression. Sequenced by immunoSEQ multiplex PCR; TCRdb stores in-frame clones only, minus some. The sample has 76,000 or so clones, approximately 85% seen once. Sequencing used CD4+ or CD8+ T cells sorted from blood, obtained in a trial of the OX40 agonist ivuxolimab. This receptor was identified in an adult with an advanced solid tumor such as melanoma, head and neck, liver or kidney cancer. The rearrangement joins TRBV18 to TRBJ1-4; perhaps TRBD1 as D (5 bases). CDR3 residues: CASSPGTGQGEKLFF. Here the CDR3 DNA reads TGTGCCAGCTCACCAGGAACAGGTCAGGGAGAAAAACTGTTTTTT.